What follows are 3 T cell receptor beta chains derived from one specimen sequenced in a study of T cell changes during pregnancy in multiple sclerosis. TCRdb's table, derived via immunoSEQ multiplex PCR, lists solely in-frame clones and lacks some. The table includes about 59,000 clones, 93% detected once. The sequences come from CD4+ T cells from peripheral blood mononuclear cells, collected before pregnancy. The source of these receptors is a female donor with multiple sclerosis, enrolled in a pregnancy study.

V gene TRBV30 combines with J gene TRBJ2-3, with D tentatively TRBD2 (5 bases). The V gene lost 4 bases and the J gene lost 9 bases, with 17 bases spanning the gap. In germline, CDR1 is GTSNPN, CDR2 SVGIG (reference sequence). The CDR3 is 13 amino acids. The DNA for the CDR3 is TGTGCCTGGACCACGCGGGTGGGCGACACGCAGTATTTT. Residues: CAWTTRVGDTQYF.

The genes are TRBV28 and TRBJ1-3; D not certain. The CDR3 totals 12 residues. V lost 6 bases, J lost 3 bases, and 6 bases lay in between. Germline values: CDR1 MDHEN, CDR2 SYDVKM. CDR3 sequence (DNA): TGTGCCAGCAGGTCCGGTGGAAACACCATATATTTT. The encoded protein is CASRSGGNTIYF.

The chain combines TRBV6-5 with TRBJ1-6, with 9 bases matching TRBD1. Germline lookup yields CDR1 MNHEY and CDR2 SVGAGI. This CDR3 spans 14 amino acids. Trimming took 6 bases from V and 9 from J; bases not matched to a gene: 6. CDR3 loop: CASSKGQGGSPLHF. In nucleotides, the CDR3 is TGTGCCAGCAGCAAGGGACAGGGAGGTTCACCCCTCCACTTT.